Listed below are T cell receptor beta chains from one sample, sequenced in a study of T-cell memory formation after mild COVID-19. A single record per CDR3 protein comes from TCRdb applying MiXCR to the 5' RACE reads. The sample has 450,000 to 650,000 distinct CDR3 sequences; about 20% are singletons. Material: PBMCs or a T cell subset sorted from them (not recorded which). The receptor source for this set is an adult woman who had mild COVID-19 (a few samples of this study predate the infection). Cell type and time point are not known. Both conserved end residues are part of each CDR3. D genes are given only for firm matches. Some rows mark clone size as missing; the rest say once, few, many or name a class of expanded clone.

TRBD2,TRBJ2-7,-,TRBV19,TGTGCCAGTAGTTGGCGGGAGAGCTACGAGCAGTACTTC,CASSWRESYEQYF
-,TRBJ2-1,many,TRBV7-3,TGTGCCAGCAGCTTAAAAGGCGGGACGAGCTCCTACAATGAGCAGTTCTTC,CASSLKGGTSSYNEQFF
TRBD1,TRBJ2-2,few,TRBV2,TGTGCCAGCAGAGGACAGGGGCCCGGGGAGCTGTTTTTT,CASRGQGPGELFF
-,TRBJ2-1,few,TRBV12-3/TRBV12-4,TGTGCCAGCAGTTTGCAGCTCCCATCAGGGGAGCAGTTCTTC,CASSLQLPSGEQFF
-,TRBJ2-1,-,TRBV9,TGTGCCAGCAGCCCCGCGGCTAGCCCATGGGATGAGCAGTTCTTC,CASSPAASPWDEQFF
TRBD1,TRBJ2-6,-,TRBV28,TGTGCTAGTATACAGGGGGCGGCTGGGGCCAACGTCCTGACTTTC,CASIQGAAGANVLTF
TRBD2,TRBJ2-5,-,TRBV11-3,TGTGCCAGCAGCTCACGACGAGCGGGAGGGCCGAAGGGAGAGACCCAGTACTTC,CASSSRRAGGPKGETQYF
TRBD2,TRBJ2-5,-,TRBV14,TGTGCCAGCAGCCAAGATTTTACTAGCGGGAGGGAGACCCAGTACTTC,CASSQDFTSGRETQYF
-,TRBJ2-7,few,TRBV27,TGTGCCAGCAGGCCCGGGACGGCTTCCTACGAGCAGTACTTC,CASRPGTASYEQYF
-,TRBJ1-1,few,TRBV2,TGTGCCAGCACCTCGGAGAACGGGGACACTGAAGCTTTCTTT,CASTSENGDTEAFF
-,TRBJ1-1,few,TRBV19,TGTGCCACCGGACGGACCGAAGCTTTCTTT,CATGRTEAFF
-,TRBJ1-1,few,TRBV5-1,TGCGCCAGCAGCTTGGCGGGATTACGCTTGAACACTGAAGCTTTCTTT,CASSLAGLRLNTEAFF
-,TRBJ1-2,-,TRBV15,TGTGCCACCAGCAGGAACAGGGCGGAGGTAGATGGCTACACCTTC,CATSRNRAEVDGYTF
TRBD2,TRBJ2-1,many,TRBV7-9,TGTGCCAGCACCCGGAAGGGGACTAGCGGCTACAATGAGCAGTTCTTC,CASTRKGTSGYNEQFF
TRBD2,TRBJ2-1,once,TRBV7-3,TGTGCCAGCAGCTCCTCTAGCGGGGGAGGTGAGCAGTTCTTC,CASSSSSGGGEQFF
-,TRBJ2-2,-,TRBV6-2/TRBV6-3,TGTGCCAGCACGCCCAAAGGGGCCAGGCCGAACACCGGGGAGCTGTTTTTT,CASTPKGARPNTGELFF